Shown below are 24 T cell receptor beta chains from a single sample sequenced in a study of shared clonotypes between healthy human individuals. The data were produced by immunoSEQ multiplex PCR, yet TCRdb's version contains in-frame clones alone and is incomplete. The table includes 1.5 million to 2.5 million clones, approximately 94% detected once. Naive CD8 cells, CD45RO-negative and positively selected for CCR7, excluded terminally differentiated effector memory CD45RA+ cells. Sequenced material: naive CD8+ T cells sorted from blood. Receptors were obtained from a man aged 18 to 29 in good health.

The chain is built from TRBV11-2 and TRBJ2-2, with D possibly TRBD1 on 5 matching bases. The V and J ends lost 3 bases and 4 bases respectively, with 9 bases between them. The CDR3 totals 14 residues. Germline V gene sequence: CDR1 SGHAT, CDR2 FQNNGV. The chain's CDR3 is CASSLGRPTGELFF. The CDR3 bases are TGTGCCAGCAGCTTGGGGCGACCCACCGGGGAGCTGTTTTTT. Supplemented by reference TRBV11-2 and TRBJ2-2, the full variable domain reads EAGVAQSPRYKIIEKRQSVAFWCNPISGHATLYWYQQILGQGPKLLIQFQNNGVVDDSQLPKDRFSAERLKGVDSTLKIQPAKLEDSAVYLCASSLGRPTGELFFGEGSRLTVL.

This chain links TRBV6-1 with TRBJ1-2; D is undetermined. Trimming removed 4 bases from V and 3 bases from J, with 12 bases in between. The CDR3 totals 14 residues. Germline V CDR1 and CDR2: MNHNS, SASEGT. CDR3 sequence (DNA): TGTGCCAGCAGTGTTAATAGGCAGGACTATGGCTACACCTTC. Translated, it gives CASSVNRQDYGYTF.

The chain is built from TRBV19 and TRBJ1-2; no clear D gene. This CDR3 has 15 residues. V was trimmed by 1 base and J by 5 bases, leaving 14 bases between them. The V gene's germline CDR1 is LNHDA and CDR2 SQIVND (reference sequence). CDR3 protein: CASSIVEDYSYGYTF. The CDR3 bases are TGTGCCAGTAGTATAGTAGAGGACTATTCATATGGCTACACCTTC. Based on the CDR3 plus reference TRBV19 and TRBJ1-2, the full variable domain is DGGITQSPKYLFRKEGQNVTLSCEQNLNHDAMYWYRQDPGQGLRLIYYSQIVNDFQKGDIAEGYSVSREKKESFPLTVTSAQKNPTAFYLCASSIVEDYSYGYTFGSGTRLTVV.

V and J are TRBV28 and TRBJ2-7; weak D call: TRBD2 (6 bases). Deletions cut 2 bases from V and 3 bases from J, with 17 bases between. Per germline, CDR1 MDHEN and CDR2 SYDVKM. The length of the CDR3 is 16 residues. CDR3 loop: CASSLLGGANGYEQYF. CDR3 nucleotide sequence: TGTGCCAGCAGTTTACTCGGGGGAGCGAATGGCTACGAGCAGTACTTC.

The V call is TRBV27, the J call TRBJ2-7; 7 bases match TRBD1. Germline loops: CDR1 MNHEY, CDR2 SMNVEV (reference sequence). V was clipped by 1 base and J by 3 bases; unmatched bases: 3. The CDR3 length is 14 residues. In DNA, the CDR3 is TGTGCCAGCAGTTTATGGGCAGGGGGCTACGAGCAGTACTTC. Translating gives CASSLWAGGYEQYF.

A single count supports this clone. This sequence joins TRBV15 and TRBJ1-5; TRBD1 is a possible D gene (5 bases). The germline V gene has CDR1 LNHNV and CDR2 YYDKDF (reference sequence). Trimming pared 0 bases from V and 0 bases from J, leaving 18 bases between. The CDR3 is made up of 19 amino acids. The CDR3 here is CATSRDARVAPNSNQPQHF. In nucleotides, the CDR3 is TGTGCCACCAGCAGAGACGCCAGGGTCGCCCCGAATAGCAATCAGCCCCAGCATTTT.

To note about this clone: The same CDR3 is also encoded by other DNA sequences in this sample. The chain has TRBV27 and TRBJ2-7; D is unclear. Germline lookup yields CDR1 MNHEY and CDR2 SMNVEV (reference sequence). Trimming left V 0 bases short and J 1 base short, with 7 bases between. The CDR3 has 14 amino acids. In DNA form, the CDR3 reads TGTGCCAGCAGTTTATCCTTGGGGTCCTACGAGCAGTACTTC. It encodes CASSLSLGSYEQYF.

This chain connects TRBV10-1 to TRBJ2-5, with D tentatively TRBD1 or TRBD2 (5 bases each). With 11 bases removed from V and 2 bases from J, the gap between germline ends came to 27 bases. CDR3 size: 17 residues. Germline values: CDR1 WNHNN, CDR2 SYGVQD (reference sequence). CDR3 residues: CAGPTGEGERAQETQYF. The CDR3 DNA sequence: TGCGCCGGACCCACCGGGGAAGGGGAGAGGGCTCAAGAGACCCAGTACTTC.

The CDR3 spells CASSLHGPQETQYF. The CDR3 DNA reads as TGTGCCAGCAGCTTACATGGTCCCCAAGAGACCCAGTACTTC. The chain employs TRBV5-4 and TRBJ2-5; no firm D call. Germline V gene lookup returns CDR1 SGHNT and CDR2 YYREEE (reference sequence). Trimming cost V 2 bases and J 1 base, with 9 bases left between them. The CDR3 sequence is 14 residues long. Filled out from reference TRBV5-4 and TRBJ2-5, the complete variable domain reads ETGVTQSPTHLIKTRGQQVTLRCSSQSGHNTVSWYQQALGQGPQFIFQYYREEENGRGNFPPRFSGLQFPNYSSELNVNALELDDSALYLCASSLHGPQETQYFGPGTRLLVL.

The rearrangement links TRBV28 to TRBJ1-1; D ambiguous. The CDR3 is 11 amino acids. Trimming took 4 bases from V and 8 from J, leaving 8 bases between them. The germline CDR1 and CDR2 sequences are MDHEN and SYDVKM. CDR3 protein: CASSSQEEAFF. The CDR3 DNA sequence: TGTGCCAGCAGTTCGCAGGAGGAAGCTTTCTTT.

The CDR3 is CASSIGSGLYEQYF. The CDR3, as DNA: TGTGCCAGTAGTATTGGCTCAGGTTTGTACGAGCAGTACTTC. The chain joins TRBV19 to TRBJ2-7; no clear D. The CDR3 consists of 14 residues. Trimming shortened V by 3 bases and J by 4 bases, and 13 bases separated the two germline ends. From germline, CDR1 is LNHDA and CDR2 SQIVND (reference sequence).

There are a few counts of this clone. The chain has TRBV27 and TRBJ1-6; TRBD1 matches at 12 bases. Germline lookup yields CDR1 MNHEY and CDR2 SMNVEV (reference sequence). CDR3 size: 17 residues. Trimming at V came to 5 bases and at J to 7 bases, leaving 9 bases not matched to a gene. The CDR3 loop is CASSLVGTGGANSPLHF. The CDR3 coding sequence is TGTGCCAGCAGTCTCGTAGGGACAGGGGGCGCAAATTCACCCCTCCACTTT.

The rearrangement joins TRBV9 to TRBJ1-6, with 10 positions matching TRBD1. After removal of 3 bases from V and 10 bases from J, the junction contained 7 bases not matched to a gene. Germline lookup yields CDR1 SGDLS and CDR2 YYNGEE. This CDR3 comprises 15 residues. In DNA form, the CDR3 reads TGTGCCAGCAGCGACCCCGGGACAGGGGAATCACCCCTCCACTTT. Its protein is CASSDPGTGESPLHF. Full variable domain (outside the CDR3, taken from reference TRBV9 and TRBJ1-6): DSGVTQTPKHLITATGQRVTLRCSPRSGDLSVYWYQQSLDQGLQFLIQYYNGEERAKGNILERFSAQQFPDLHSELNLSSLELGDSALYFCASSDPGTGESPLHFGNGTRLTVT.

V and J are TRBV5-6 and TRBJ1-4; D not resolved. The V and J ends lost 0 bases and 10 bases respectively, with 10 bases between them. Germline V lookup: CDR1 SGHDT, CDR2 YYEEEE. The CDR3 is made up of 13 amino acids. The CDR3 DNA is TGTGCCAGCAGCTTGGGGTCGGGAGGAAAACTGTTTTTT. Protein: CASSLGSGGKLFF.

This sequence joins TRBV6-1 and TRBJ2-4; D is perhaps TRBD1 (6 bases). Trimming pared 4 bases from V and 5 bases from J, leaving 12 bases between. The germline CDR1 and CDR2 sequences are MNHNS and SASEGT. This CDR3 contains 14 residues. This CDR3 is CASSGGGVENIQYF. The CDR3 nucleotides read TGTGCCAGCAGTGGAGGGGGTGTCGAAAACATTCAGTACTTC.

The chain has TRBV29-1 and TRBJ2-7, with D hard to call. Trimming cost V 3 bases and J 2 bases, with 8 bases left between them. This CDR3 is 12 amino acids long. From germline, CDR1 is SQVTM and CDR2 ANQGSEA. The CDR3 nucleotides read TGCAGCGTTGATATGGGTCCCTACGAGCAGTACTTC. As protein: CSVDMGPYEQYF.

V usage is TRBV5-5 and J usage is TRBJ2-7, with 9 positions matching TRBD2. The junction had 17 bases not matched to a gene; V was cut back by 4 bases and J by 3 bases. Germline assignment: CDR1 SGHKS and CDR2 YYEKEE (reference sequence). CDR3 size: 18 residues. CDR3 sequence reads: CASSPTGTSTQFGYEQYF. The CDR3 nucleotides are TGTGCCAGCAGCCCGACCGGGACTAGCACCCAATTTGGCTACGAGCAGTACTTC.

The chain uses TRBV27 and TRBJ1-5; TRBD1 might be the D (5 bases). V shed 3 bases and J shed 2 bases, with 8 bases lying between them. CDR3 length equals 14 residues. Germline V gives CDR1 MNHEY, CDR2 SMNVEV (reference sequence). Here the CDR3 reads CASSFGAGNQPQHF. For the CDR3, the DNA is TGTGCCAGCAGTTTTGGGGCGGGCAATCAGCCCCAGCATTTT.

This clone occurred once. V is TRBV9 and J is TRBJ2-3, with a weak D call TRBD2 (6 bases). CDR3 length equals 15 residues. The V and J ends lost 0 bases and 5 bases respectively, with 13 bases between them. From germline, CDR1 is SGDLS and CDR2 YYNGEE. CDR3 region: CASSVGSLGGDTQYF. The CDR3 DNA is TGTGCCAGCAGCGTAGGGTCGTTGGGAGGAGATACGCAGTATTTT.

V is TRBV4-1 and J is TRBJ2-7, with 7 positions matching TRBD2. J was trimmed by 5 bases and V by 0 bases; bases with no gene match: 4. The CDR3 has 14 amino acids. The germline V gene encodes CDR1 MGHRA and CDR2 YSYEKL. The CDR3 coding sequence is TGCGCCAGCAGCCAAGAGGAGGGGACTAACGAGCAGTACTTC. Translated, it gives CASSQEEGTNEQYF.

A remark on this clone: The same CDR3 can be traced to other DNA sequences in this sample. This sequence joins TRBV5-6 and TRBJ1-5, with a weak D call TRBD1 (5 bases). Germline lookup yields CDR1 SGHDT and CDR2 YYEEEE. This CDR3 spans 14 amino acids. Trimming stripped 0 bases from V and 3 bases from J, with 7 bases between. CDR3 DNA sequence: TGTGCCAGCAGCTTGGCAGGGAACAATCAGCCCCAGCATTTT. This gives the protein CASSLAGNNQPQHF.

This chain joins TRBV11-2 and TRBJ1-1; 8 positions match TRBD1. V trimming: 1 base; J trimming: 4 bases; junction bases outside the gene matches: 8. Germline loops: CDR1 SGHAT, CDR2 FQNNGV. This CDR3 is built from 16 residues. The CDR3 region is CASSLGALTGGTEAFF. CDR3 nucleotide sequence: TGTGCCAGCAGCTTAGGGGCCCTTACAGGGGGCACTGAAGCTTTCTTT.

The chain has TRBV6-5 and TRBJ2-7; TRBD2 matches 7 bases. Trimming removed 3 bases from V and 1 base from J; junction bases left unmatched: 6. The CDR3 has 15 amino acids. CDR1 is MNHEY and CDR2 is SVGAGI in the germline V gene. In nucleotides, the CDR3 is TGTGCCAGCAGTTATATGGCTAGCGGATCCTACGAGCAGTACTTC. Translating gives CASSYMASGSYEQYF.

This chain uses TRBV11-3 with TRBJ2-2; tentatively, D is TRBD2 (6 bases). CDR3 length equals 15 residues. V was trimmed by 5 bases and J by 2 bases, leaving 12 bases between them. Germline V gene sequence: CDR1 SGHNT, CDR2 YENEEA. In DNA, the CDR3 is TGTGCCAGCAGCCCGGAGCGGGCTAACACCGGGGAGCTGTTTTTT. As protein: CASSPERANTGELFF.